This T cell receptor beta chain emerged from a study of blood T cell repertoires in COVID-19 (dated by TCRdb to the early 2020s). Background for the entire study: Collaborator samples came from the United States, Italy and Spain and covered acute and convalescent phases of COVID-19. Deeply sampled blood TCRbeta repertoires from subjects exposed to, actively infected with, or recovered from COVID-19 were included in the dataset. Where available, HLA class I and class II types were taken from metadata supplied by the sample provider and were not determined by assay-based typing. Samples came from the ongoing ImmuneRACE study (first 160 participants) plus 1,254 subjects from 6 global collaborators. Nearly every sample came with metadata listing a de-identified subject ID, COVID-19 status, age in years and sex. The repertoires were released in a freely available public database meant as a resource for research on the immune response to SARS-CoV-2. The material from the prospective study consisted of cDNA or gDNA derived from T cells, B-cell-depleted T cells, or PBMCs. The full study reports these points: The quantity of clinical and demographic metadata differed by source and by participant and was supplied without curation.

Remarks on this clone: No cognate antigen has been identified for it. No much larger clonotype is one base removed from it; base qualities were not supplied.

The immunoSEQ Assay, a bias-controlled multiplex PCR, was used to amplify TCRbeta CDR3 regions from genomic DNA. The paper's processing steps were these. Nucleated cell counts per sample were estimated from amplification of reference gene primers within the assay. To quantify the absolute abundance of each unique TCRbeta CDR3 rearrangement, sequence reads were collapsed and filtered. For each sample, productive Simpson clonality was calculated as the square root of Simpson's diversity index across productive rearrangements. Sourced from immuneACCESS, this table was stored by TCRdb with only in-frame sequences that have V and J called. A share of the clones is absent; for the studies checked, an unresolved V gene accounts for under half, and the remainder has no known explanation. V and J calls and clone size are given by that table; D and trimming were obtained from the DNA. Here the sample has more than 110,000 clones; 86% occur a single time. The ten largest clones capture 4.3% of the sample.

Participants in the prospective study were aged roughly 18 to 95 years, lived in more than 20 United States geographic areas, and enrolled through a virtual design. In the prospective study, participants were assigned to cohorts based on the clinical history participants reported in a screening survey and a study questionnaire. ImmuneRACE Cohort 3 recovered participants were defined by two consecutive negative NP/OP PCR tests, healthcare professional clearance, or symptom resolution. Mobile phlebotomists in the prospective study collected whole blood, serum and a nasopharyngeal or oropharyngeal swab from every participant. Over a roughly 2-month period, participants in the prospective study had the option of providing additional blood draws and questionnaires. Prospective study blood samples were shipped either frozen or at room temperature before DNA extraction. The sequence came from a man in his fifties who had recovered from COVID-19. The specimen sequenced was PBMCs or T cells enriched from blood (not recorded which).

The sequenced DNA: TGTGCCAGTAGTCCCCGGACAGTGAGCTCCTATAATTCACCCCTCCACTTT. Protein translation: CASSPRTVSSYNSPLHF. Rearrangement joined TRBV19 to TRBJ1-6; possibly the D gene is TRBD1, per 6 matching bases. V is clipped by 5 bases and J by 0 bases, and the sequence between their germline boundaries is 14 bases long. Including the terminal cysteine and phenylalanine, the CDR3 comprises 17 residues. Just the 51-base CDR3 DNA is kept, in frame starting at base 1. CDR1 and CDR2, per the germline V gene (reference sequence), are LNHDA and SQIVND.